The T cell receptor beta chain under discussion was sequenced for a study of shared clonotypes between healthy human individuals. The table came from immunoSEQ multiplex PCR; TCRdb's copy has only in-frame clones and leaves some out. The data show around 2.5 million clones, approximately 93% seen once. General observations from the study: A reduction in generation probabilities was seen for non-shared clonotypes relative to those shared by all four donors.

Concerning this clone: Its cognate antigen is unknown.

The germline V gene has CDR1 MNHEY and CDR2 SMNVEV (reference sequence). Trimming cost V 5 bases and J 4 bases; bases outside gene matches: 12. The CDR3 has 17 amino acids. The TCR comes from a man aged 18 to 30 in good health. Some clones in this sample may be carry-over from other donors' samples. The chain recombines TRBV27 with TRBJ2-1; 9 bases agree with TRBD2. Material: naive CD4+ T cells from PBMCs. The subset is: CD45RA+ positively selected. For the CDR3, the DNA is TGTGCCAGCAGTATCCCCTTTCGCGGGAGGGCTTACAATGAGCAGTTCTTC. Protein sequence: CASSIPFRGRAYNEQFF.